In its sample, the clone carrying this T cell receptor (beta chain) was seen once. These data originate in a study of cytomegalovirus exposure and HLA in healthy donors. Germline lookup yields CDR1 MGHRA and CDR2 YSYEKL. This CDR3 spans 16 amino acids. V shed 3 bases and J 5 bases; nucleotides not matched to a gene: 11. In the PCR, 60 Vbeta and 13 Jbeta primers were used. Only in-frame clones appear in the TCRdb table, and some are missing; sequencing was by immunoSEQ multiplex PCR. The table lists a few hundred thousand clones, over 60% of them singletons. The rearrangement joins TRBV4-1 to TRBJ1-1, with TRBD1 matching over 8 bases. Material for sequencing was PBMCs. The receptor was isolated from a middle-aged man in good health and CMV-seronegative. The CDR3 coding sequence is TGCGCCAGCAGCCATCCGACAGGGGCTGGGAAGACTGAAGCTTTCTTT. The encoded protein is CASSHPTGAGKTEAFF.